The 12 T cell receptor beta chains in this list originate from one sample, sequenced in a study of blood T cell repertoires in COVID-19. Repertoires were generated with immunoSEQ multiplex PCR, while TCRdb's copy carries only in-frame clones and drops some. The sample has roughly 97,000 clones; about 86% are singletons. Sequenced: peripheral blood. The receptors originated from a woman of 80 years or more with active or convalescent COVID-19.

The V call is TRBV6-5, the J call TRBJ2-1; 14 bases map to TRBD2. From germline, CDR1 is MNHEY and CDR2 SVGAGI. V shed 6 bases and J 10 bases; nucleotides not matched to a gene: 5. The CDR3 spans 14 residues. CDR3 sequence (DNA): TGTGCCAGCAGGGGACTAGCGGGAGCCGTAGAGCAGTTCTTC. It translates to CASRGLAGAVEQFF.

This chain joins TRBV5-6 and TRBJ2-3, with 9 bases identical to TRBD2. The V and J ends lost 2 bases and 2 bases, in that order; junction bases with no gene match: 15. The germline V gene encodes CDR1 SGHDT and CDR2 YYEEEE. This CDR3 contains 19 residues. CDR3 in DNA: TGTGCCAGCAGCTTTACGGCCCCCCCGCCTAGCGGGGACACAGATACGCAGTATTTT. Encoded protein: CASSFTAPPPSGDTDTQYF.

The chain recombines TRBV7-8 with TRBJ1-2; no definite D call. This CDR3 is 14 amino acids long. The ends were cut back, 1 base at V and 7 bases at J, with 13 bases in the middle. In germline, CDR1 is SGHVS, CDR2 FQNEAQ. The CDR3 DNA reads TGTGCCAGCAGCTTAGAGCACAGATACCGTGGCTACACCTTC. Translating it yields CASSLEHRYRGYTF.

The count of this clone is one. The chain couples TRBV15 to TRBJ1-2; TRBD1 agrees at 7 bases. J gave up 9 bases and V 6 bases, and 10 bases lay outside the gene matches. This CDR3 region has 13 residues. Germline V gene sequence: CDR1 LNHNV, CDR2 YYDKDF (reference sequence). This CDR3 is CATSRDREFRYTF. CDR3 in DNA: TGTGCCACCAGTCGAGACAGGGAGTTTCGCTACACCTTC.

This chain links TRBV27 with TRBJ1-5, with D tentatively TRBD1 (6 bases). The V and J ends lost 6 bases and 0 bases respectively, with 24 bases between them. Germline V gene data show CDR1 as MNHEY and CDR2 as SMNVEV (reference sequence). The CDR3 length is 19 residues. The CDR3: CASSYYKQGGEYSNQPQHF. Written as DNA, the CDR3 is TGTGCCAGCAGCTACTATAAACAGGGTGGAGAGTATAGCAATCAGCCCCAGCATTTT.

Points on this clone: A much larger clone differs by one base, so this may be a read error. V is TRBV28 and J is TRBJ1-2; 7 bases map to TRBD1. CDR1 is MDHEN and CDR2 is SYDVKM in the germline V gene. The CDR3 loop spans 14 amino acids. CDR3 amino acids: CASNPTGTAYSYTF. CDR3 nucleotides: TGTGCCAGCAATCCTACCGGGACAGCCTATAGCTACACCTTC.

The chain has TRBV7-2 and TRBJ2-4; a possible D gene is TRBD2 (5 bases). The CDR3 is 16 residues long. Trimming shortened V by 5 bases and J by 3 bases, and 17 bases separated the two germline ends. Germline V gives CDR1 SGHTA, CDR2 FQGNSA. The DNA for the CDR3 is TGTGCCAGCAGCCCCGGAGGTCTTGTCGGCAAAAACATTCAGTACTTC. Residues: CASSPGGLVGKNIQYF.

Comment on this clone: Compared with germline, one end of the junction differs, possibly owing to a read error. This CDR3 is CASILKVQGLDTEAFF. CDR3 DNA sequence: TGTGCCAGCATCTTAAAAGTTCAGGGTTTGGACACTGAAGCTTTCTTT. The V call is TRBV7-3, the J call TRBJ1-1; a weak D match, TRBD1 (5 bases). Germline V gene lookup returns CDR1 SGHTA and CDR2 FQGTGA. CDR3 length equals 16 residues.

The chain joins TRBV6-2 or TRBV6-3 to TRBJ1-3; D unresolved. The germline V and J ends were trimmed by 2 bases and 2 bases, with 10 bases remaining between them. The CDR3 is 15 amino acids. CDR1 is MNHEY, CDR2 SVGEGT, per germline. The CDR3 bases are TGTGCCAGCAGTTACGCGGGGAACGCTGGAAACACCATATATTTT. The encoded protein is CASSYAGNAGNTIYF.

This clone was seen just once. The chain has TRBV9 and TRBJ1-6; the D is unclear. CDR3 length: 14 residues. V shed 0 bases and J shed 10 bases, with 11 bases lying between them. Germline V gene data show CDR1 as SGDLS and CDR2 as YYNGEE. CDR3 DNA sequence: TGTGCCAGCAGCGTAGAGCGCACGGGGTCACCCCTCCACTTT. This codes for CASSVERTGSPLHF.

This rearrangement joins TRBV6-5 to TRBJ1-1; tentative D call: TRBD1 (6 bases). In germline, CDR1 is MNHEY, CDR2 SVGAGI. The CDR3 is 12 amino acids. With 6 bases removed from V and 5 bases from J, the gap between germline ends came to 10 bases. CDR3 sequence (DNA): TGTGCCAGCAGCGTCAGGGGTACTGAAGCTTTCTTT. Amino acids: CASSVRGTEAFF.

The chain carries TRBV9 and TRBJ1-1, with D uncertain. From germline, CDR1 is SGDLS and CDR2 YYNGEE. The CDR3 extends over 14 amino acids. Trimming took off 0 bases at V and 1 base at J, with 7 bases between the two ends. This chain's CDR3 is CASSVDSWNTEAFF. The CDR3 DNA follows: TGTGCCAGCAGCGTAGACTCTTGGAACACTGAAGCTTTCTTT.